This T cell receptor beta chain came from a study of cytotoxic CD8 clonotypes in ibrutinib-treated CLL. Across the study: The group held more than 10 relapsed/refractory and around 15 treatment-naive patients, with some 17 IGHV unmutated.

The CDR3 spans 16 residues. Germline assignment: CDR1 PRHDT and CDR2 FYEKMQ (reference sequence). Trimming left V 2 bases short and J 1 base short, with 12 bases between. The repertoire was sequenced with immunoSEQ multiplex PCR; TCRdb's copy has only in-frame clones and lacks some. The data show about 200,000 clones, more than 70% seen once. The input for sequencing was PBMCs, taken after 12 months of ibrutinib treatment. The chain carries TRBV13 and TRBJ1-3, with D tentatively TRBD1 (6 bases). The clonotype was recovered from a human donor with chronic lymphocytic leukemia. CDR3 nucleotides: TGTGCCAGCAGCTTAAACAGGGTGCTTTCTGGAAACACCATATATTTT. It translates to CASSLNRVLSGNTIYF.